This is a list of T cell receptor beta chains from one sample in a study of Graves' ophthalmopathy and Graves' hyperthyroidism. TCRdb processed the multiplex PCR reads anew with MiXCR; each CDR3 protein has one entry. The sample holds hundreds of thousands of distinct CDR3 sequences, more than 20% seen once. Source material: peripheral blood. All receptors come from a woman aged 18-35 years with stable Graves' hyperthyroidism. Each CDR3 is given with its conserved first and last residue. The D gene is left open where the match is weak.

CDR3 protein: CASSNRRSSGNTIYF
V gene: TRBV6-1
J gene: TRBJ1-3
D gene: -

CDR3 protein: CAWSRDSPLSSYNSPLHF
V gene: TRBV30
J gene: TRBJ1-6
D gene: -

CDR3 protein: CASSEYGLRSQHF
V gene: TRBV6-1
J gene: TRBJ1-5
D gene: -

CDR3 protein: CASTRGSEETQYF
V gene: TRBV6-5
J gene: TRBJ2-5
D gene: -

CDR3 protein: CSARPDRSIQETQYF
V gene: TRBV20-1
J gene: TRBJ2-5
D gene: -

CDR3 protein: CASSQDWPGGSYEQYF
V gene: TRBV4-1
J gene: TRBJ2-7
D gene: TRBD1

CDR3 protein: CSDRAPPHGYTF
V gene: TRBV29-1
J gene: TRBJ1-2
D gene: -

CDR3 protein: CASSEYTGGESGYTF
V gene: TRBV25-1
J gene: TRBJ1-2
D gene: TRBD1

CDR3 protein: CALRAGGIAYEQYF
V gene: TRBV30
J gene: TRBJ2-7
D gene: -

CDR3 protein: CASSLHGQGGPETQYF
V gene: TRBV11-3
J gene: TRBJ2-5
D gene: TRBD1

CDR3 protein: CASSQEGPGELFF
V gene: TRBV13
J gene: TRBJ2-2
D gene: -

CDR3 protein: CASSSGLAEGPPAF
V gene: TRBV6-2/TRBV6-3
J gene: TRBJ2-7
D gene: TRBD2

CDR3 protein: CASSFGPLYEQYF
V gene: TRBV12-3/TRBV12-4
J gene: TRBJ2-7
D gene: -

CDR3 protein: CSARGYGTADFSYGYTF
V gene: TRBV20-1
J gene: TRBJ1-2
D gene: TRBD1

CDR3 protein: CASKRQGSTGELFF
V gene: TRBV12-3/TRBV12-4
J gene: TRBJ2-2
D gene: TRBD1

CDR3 protein: CASSLRDHQETQYF
V gene: TRBV12-3/TRBV12-4
J gene: TRBJ2-5
D gene: -

CDR3 protein: CASSQDGWPQPQHF
V gene: TRBV7-2
J gene: TRBJ1-5
D gene: -

CDR3 protein: CASSPTTSGGKETQYF
V gene: TRBV27
J gene: TRBJ2-5
D gene: TRBD2

CDR3 protein: CATSGTGAVQPQHF
V gene: TRBV24-1
J gene: TRBJ1-5
D gene: TRBD1

CDR3 protein: CATSTKHTGELFF
V gene: TRBV24-1
J gene: TRBJ2-2
D gene: -

CDR3 protein: CASSLAAPQETQYF
V gene: TRBV7-2
J gene: TRBJ2-5
D gene: -

CDR3 protein: CASSPNRVRGTGELFF
V gene: TRBV5-1
J gene: TRBJ2-2
D gene: -

CDR3 protein: CASSLPPRGQETQYF
V gene: TRBV18
J gene: TRBJ2-5
D gene: -

CDR3 protein: CASTHTGGETQYF
V gene: TRBV12-3/TRBV12-4
J gene: TRBJ2-5
D gene: TRBD2

CDR3 protein: CASRDDRAHEQYF
V gene: TRBV28
J gene: TRBJ2-7
D gene: TRBD1

CDR3 protein: CATRPGQGGTGELFF
V gene: TRBV24-1
J gene: TRBJ2-2
D gene: TRBD1

CDR3 protein: CSARDRDYLYEQYF
V gene: TRBV20-1
J gene: TRBJ2-7
D gene: TRBD2

CDR3 protein: CASSPRRGGGYGYTF
V gene: TRBV5-5
J gene: TRBJ1-2
D gene: -